Presented here are 10 T cell receptor beta chains from one specimen sequenced in a study of blood T cell repertoires in COVID-19. The method was immunoSEQ multiplex PCR; TCRdb's version includes in-frame clones alone and lacks a portion of them. The sample has 150,000 or so clones, more than 80% seen once. Sequences were obtained from peripheral blood. The receptor source for this set is a human donor with acute or convalescent COVID-19. The donor label of this sample is uncertain.

This clone appeared many times. The chain uses TRBV6-5 and TRBJ1-1; D is uncertain. Germline V gives CDR1 MNHEY, CDR2 SVGAGI. V gave up 7 bases and J gave up 7 bases, with 16 bases separating them. The CDR3 spans 13 residues. The chain's CDR3 is CASTPRWAGEAFF. The CDR3 DNA follows: TGTGCCAGCACCCCCCGATGGGCAGGTGAAGCTTTCTTT.

This rearrangement joins TRBV12-3 or TRBV12-4 to TRBJ1-6; 8 bases map to TRBD1. V gave up 7 bases and J gave up 7 bases; unmatched junction bases: 3. The CDR3 is 13 amino acids. The CDR3 is CASTRQGNSPLHF. The CDR3, as DNA: TGTGCCAGCACTAGACAGGGGAATTCACCCCTCCACTTT.

In regard to this clone: Other nucleotide sequences in the sample specify the same CDR3. The chain couples TRBV9 to TRBJ1-1; no definite D call. This CDR3 spans 14 amino acids. With 0 bases removed from V and 1 base from J, the gap between germline ends came to 7 bases. Germline V lookup: CDR1 SGDLS, CDR2 YYNGEE. This chain's CDR3 is CASSVGAGNTEAFF. Here the CDR3 DNA reads TGTGCCAGCAGCGTAGGTGCGGGGAACACTGAAGCTTTCTTT.

The chain links TRBV19 to TRBJ2-5; perhaps TRBD1 as D (8 bases). Germline CDR1 is LNHDA and CDR2 is SQIVND (reference sequence). Trimming took 6 bases from V and 5 from J, leaving 16 bases between them. The CDR3 length is 14 residues. This CDR3 reads CASSINRGGETQYF. The CDR3 DNA sequence: TGTGCCAGTAGCATTAACAGGGGGGGTGAGACCCAGTACTTC.

The chain carries TRBV27 and TRBJ1-5; perhaps TRBD1 as D (6 bases). Germline lookup yields CDR1 MNHEY and CDR2 SMNVEV (reference sequence). This CDR3 contains 16 residues. The V end was cut by 2 bases, the J end by 1 base, with 12 bases between. CDR3 sequence (DNA): TGTGCCAGCAGTTTAGTGGCCAGGGGAAGCAATCAGCCCCAGCATTTT. As protein: CASSLVARGSNQPQHF.

The chain is built from TRBV6-5 and TRBJ2-5; 7 bases match TRBD2. The CDR3 contains 14 residues. V dropped 6 bases and J dropped 4; count of bases not matched to a gene: 8. Looked up from germline, CDR1 is MNHEY and CDR2 is SVGAGI. The DNA for the CDR3 is TGTGCCAGCAGACGGGGGGACGCTAGAGAGACCCAGTACTTC. Translating gives CASRRGDARETQYF.

V gene TRBV27 combines with J gene TRBJ1-5; D is unclear. Germline CDR1 and CDR2: MNHEY and SMNVEV (reference sequence). This CDR3 has 15 amino acids. Trimming stripped 5 bases from V and 2 bases from J, with 13 bases between. This chain's CDR3 is CASSKVGGRNQPQHF. CDR3 bases: TGTGCCAGCAGTAAAGTCGGAGGACGCAATCAGCCCCAGCATTTT.

About this clone itself: The same CDR3 can be traced to other DNA sequences in this sample. The V and J genes are TRBV30 and TRBJ1-5; TRBD1 is a possible D gene (5 bases). The CDR3 runs to 13 residues. Germline V gives CDR1 GTSNPN, CDR2 SVGIG (reference sequence). The V gene lost 1 base and the J gene lost 6 bases, with 10 bases spanning the gap. The CDR3 here is CAWSATGGQPQHF. For the CDR3, the DNA is TGTGCCTGGAGTGCGACGGGGGGTCAGCCCCAGCATTTT.

This chain uses TRBV5-1 with TRBJ2-2, with 8 nucleotides matching TRBD1. The germline V gene has CDR1 SGHRS and CDR2 YFSETQ. The CDR3 has 14 residues. V trimming: 5 bases; J trimming: 4 bases; junction bases outside the gene matches: 4. CDR3 in amino acids: CASRPTGGTGELFF. For the CDR3, the DNA is TGCGCCAGCAGACCAACAGGGGGCACCGGGGAGCTGTTTTTT.

This clone was detected a few times. This chain joins TRBV27 and TRBJ1-2; D is unresolved. From germline, CDR1 is MNHEY and CDR2 SMNVEV (reference sequence). The CDR3 runs to 15 residues. Trimming pared 5 bases from V and 0 bases from J, leaving 13 bases between. CDR3 bases: TGTGCCAGCAGTAGGCTTGAGGGAGCTAACTATGGCTACACCTTC. Protein sequence: CASSRLEGANYGYTF.